This TCR beta chain was sequenced in a study of blood T cell repertoires in COVID-19. For the study at large: The United States, Italy and Spain supplied acute and convalescent COVID-19 samples.

Original handling: Scientists estimated how many nucleated cells there were by amplifying reference gene primers. The data were produced by immunoSEQ multiplex PCR, yet TCRdb's version contains in-frame clones alone and is incomplete. That table supplies the V and J calls and clone size; D and trimming were determined from the DNA. This sample has around 300,000 clones, with about nine tenths found just once. V dropped 5 bases and J dropped 4 bases, with 19 bases sitting between them. The CDR3 is 16 residues long. CDR1 is KGHDR, CDR2 SFDVKD, per germline. Seattle cases were enrolled at active infection and followed longitudinally.

The sequenced sample consisted of peripheral blood. The source is a woman between 45 and 65 years old with COVID-19, enrolled during active disease. The rearrangement uses TRBV24-1 and TRBJ2-5; D possibly corresponds to TRBD1 (5 bases). This chain's CDR3 is CATSGRGPGRGETQYF. In DNA form, the CDR3 reads TGTGCCACCAGTGGAAGGGGCCCAGGGCGCGGAGAGACCCAGTACTTC.